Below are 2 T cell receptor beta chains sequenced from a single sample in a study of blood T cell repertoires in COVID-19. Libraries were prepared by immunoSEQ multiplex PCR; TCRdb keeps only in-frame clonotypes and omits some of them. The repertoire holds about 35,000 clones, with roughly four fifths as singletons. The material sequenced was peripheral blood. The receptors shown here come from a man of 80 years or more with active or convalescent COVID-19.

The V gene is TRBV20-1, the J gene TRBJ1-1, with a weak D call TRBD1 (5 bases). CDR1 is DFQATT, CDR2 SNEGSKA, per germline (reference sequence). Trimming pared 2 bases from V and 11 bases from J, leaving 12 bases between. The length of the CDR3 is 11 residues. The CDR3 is CSARQGSWAFF. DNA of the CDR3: TGCAGTGCTAGACAGGGTAGTTGGGCTTTCTTT.

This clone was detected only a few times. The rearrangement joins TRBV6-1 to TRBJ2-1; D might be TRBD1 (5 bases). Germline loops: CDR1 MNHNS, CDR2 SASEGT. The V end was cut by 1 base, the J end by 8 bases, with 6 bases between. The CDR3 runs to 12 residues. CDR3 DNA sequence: TGTGCCAGCAGTGAAGAGGGGTATGAGCAGTTCTTC. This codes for CASSEEGYEQFF.